This entry concerns a single T cell receptor (beta chain). What it binds is not known. This specimen comes from a study of cytomegalovirus exposure and HLA in healthy donors. Study-level findings and limits: A later analysis revealed that TCR association rates differed between HLA loci, peaking at DRB1 and bottoming out at HLA-C. Productive status was seen about 90% or about 30% of the time for most TCR beta V segments in an earlier analysis.

Germline CDR1 reads SGHRS; CDR2 reads YFSETQ. The CDR3 runs 14 residues. V shed 0 bases and J shed 5 bases, with 11 bases lying between them. Use of 60 Vbeta and 13 Jbeta primers characterized the PCR. Repertoires were generated with immunoSEQ multiplex PCR, while TCRdb's copy carries only in-frame clones and drops some. The sample includes tens of thousands of clones, around 84% of them seen just once. This clonotype was obtained from a woman aged 18 to 35 in good health and CMV-seronegative. The genes are TRBV5-1 and TRBJ1-1; D gene uncertain. Material: PBMCs. The CDR3 is CASSLESSGTEAFF. The CDR3 nucleotides are TGCGCCAGCAGCTTGGAGTCGTCGGGGACTGAAGCTTTCTTT. The variable domain in full, completed from reference TRBV5-1 and TRBJ1-1, reads KAGVTQTPRYLIKTRGQQVTLSCSPISGHRSVSWYQQTPGQGLQFLFEYFSETQRNKGNFPGRFSGRQFSNSRSEMNVSTLELGDSALYLCASSLESSGTEAFFGQGTRLTVV.